This note documents a single TCR beta chain sequence. The antigen is undetermined. These data come from a study of shared clonotypes between healthy human individuals. Overall study results and limits: Clonotypes that were shared across several donors made up approximately 5% of naive CD4 clonotypes.

TCRdb's copy holds only in-frame clones and misses some; the assay was immunoSEQ multiplex PCR. The data contain some 1 million clones, roughly 75% of them singletons. CDR1 is SGHKS, CDR2 YYEKEE, per germline (reference sequence). V lost 0 bases and J lost 8; bases outside the gene matches: 8. The CDR3 has 14 amino acids. The clonotype originates from a man aged 18 to 29 in good health. The chain is built from TRBV5-5 and TRBJ2-7, with 7 positions matching TRBD2. The sequencing sample was made of memory CD4+ T cells sorted from blood. The sample's subset: CD45RA-negative fraction. CDR3 sequence: CASSLDGLLAKQYF. As DNA, the CDR3 is TGTGCCAGCAGCTTGGATGGTTTACTAGCGAAGCAGTACTTC.